This T cell receptor beta chain was documented in a study of blood T cell repertoires in COVID-19. As to this clone: This sample also contains other DNA sequences that code for the same CDR3.

Source study methods: Estimation of nucleated cell counts relied on the amplification of reference gene primers. Libraries were prepared by immunoSEQ multiplex PCR; TCRdb keeps only in-frame clonotypes and omits some of them. V and J calls and clone size are those listed in that table; D and trimming were worked out from the DNA. The sample carries about 310,000 clones, around nine tenths recorded once. This sequence was found in a man aged 45 to 65 with active or convalescent COVID-19. What was sequenced was peripheral blood.

In DNA form, the CDR3 reads TGTGCCAGCAGTTTATCGGGACAAACCTACGAGCAGTACTTC. Amino acids: CASSLSGQTYEQYF. This rearrangement joins TRBV27 to TRBJ2-7, with D possibly TRBD1 on 6 matching bases. CDR1 and CDR2 from the germline V gene are MNHEY and SMNVEV (reference sequence). CDR3 size: 14 residues. The ends were cut back, 0 bases at V and 2 bases at J, with 8 bases in the middle.